What follows are 14 T cell receptor beta chains derived from one specimen sequenced in a study of blood T cell repertoires in COVID-19. Produced via immunoSEQ multiplex PCR; TCRdb's table is partial and in-frame only. In the table there are some 350,000 clones, roughly 86% of which are singletons. Sequenced input: PBMCs or T cells enriched from blood (not recorded which). The receptor set was obtained from a woman in her thirties who had recovered from COVID-19.

V and J are TRBV20-1 and TRBJ2-5; the match to TRBD2 covers 8 bases. Germline-derived CDR1 and CDR2 are DFQATT and SNEGSKA (reference sequence). The CDR3 length is 13 residues. V was clipped by 3 bases and J by 4 bases; unmatched bases: 4. The CDR3 is CSASRLAGETQYF. In DNA, the CDR3 is TGCAGTGCTAGTCGCCTAGCGGGAGAGACCCAGTACTTC.

This chain joins TRBV4-2 and TRBJ2-5, with D possibly being TRBD1 (5 bases). In germline, CDR1 is LGHNA, CDR2 YNFKEQ. V was trimmed by 0 bases and J by 1 base, leaving 9 bases between them. The CDR3 totals 15 residues. The DNA for the CDR3 is TGTGCCAGCAGCCAAGATAGGGGCCTCCAAGAGACCCAGTACTTC. Its protein product is CASSQDRGLQETQYF.

The V and J genes are TRBV5-4 and TRBJ1-2; D ambiguous. The V end lost 3 bases, the J end lost 6 bases, and 12 bases lay between the germline ends. The CDR3 totals 13 residues. The V gene's germline CDR1 is SGHNT and CDR2 YYREEE (reference sequence). CDR3 sequence (DNA): TGTGCCAGCAGCTCCCCAGGTATCCATGGCTACACCTTC. This gives the protein CASSSPGIHGYTF.

This chain joins TRBV9 and TRBJ2-3; tentatively, D is TRBD1 (6 bases). CDR1 and CDR2 (germline): SGDLS, YYNGEE. V shed 4 bases and J shed 5 bases, with 17 bases lying between them. The CDR3 totals 15 residues. For the CDR3, the DNA is TGTGCCAGCAGCCCGTCACAGGGACGGGGAGATACGCAGTATTTT. As protein: CASSPSQGRGDTQYF.

The genes are TRBV19 and TRBJ2-5, with D maybe TRBD2 (5 bases). This CDR3 is 14 amino acids long. V lost 1 base and J 2 bases, leaving 8 bases between the germline ends. The germline CDR1 and CDR2 sequences are LNHDA and SQIVND (reference sequence). CDR3: CASSIGPGQETQYF. CDR3 bases: TGTGCCAGTAGTATAGGTCCGGGGCAAGAGACCCAGTACTTC.

The chain recombines TRBV5-5 with TRBJ1-2; 8 nucleotides align to TRBD1. In germline, CDR1 is SGHKS, CDR2 YYEKEE (reference sequence). This CDR3 is 15 amino acids long. J lost 3 bases, V lost 2 bases, and 6 bases had no gene match. The DNA for the CDR3 is TGTGCCAGCAGCTTAGGGACAGGAGACGACTATGGCTACACCTTC. The encoded protein is CASSLGTGDDYGYTF.

This chain connects TRBV20-1 to TRBJ2-1; D is unclear. CDR3 length equals 10 residues. CDR1 and CDR2 (germline): DFQATT, SNEGSKA (reference sequence). V lost 6 bases and J lost 8, with 8 bases in between. The CDR3 here is CSAVFHEQFF. The DNA for the CDR3 is TGCAGTGCCGTCTTCCATGAGCAGTTCTTC.

As for this clone: Relative to the germline gene, one junction end is altered; a read error may explain this. V is TRBV7-7 and J is TRBJ2-1; perhaps TRBD2 as D (5 bases). Germline values: CDR1 SSHAT, CDR2 FNYEAQ (reference sequence). This CDR3 comprises 13 residues. The CDR3 DNA is TGTGCTAGCAGCCCCGGCGGGCTCAATGAGCAGTTCTTC. This sequence encodes CASSPGGLNEQFF.

This chain connects TRBV10-3 to TRBJ2-5; 10 nucleotides match TRBD2. Per germline, CDR1 ENHRY and CDR2 SYGVKD. The CDR3 contains 15 residues. V lost 8 bases, J lost 5 bases, and 11 bases stayed unmatched. CDR3 in DNA: TGTGCCATCGGCGCTAGCGGGGGTTCCGCGGAGACCCAGTACTTC. Translated: CAIGASGGSAETQYF.

The rearrangement joins TRBV7-2 to TRBJ2-5, with 8 bases fitting TRBD1. The CDR3 has 14 residues. J gave up 1 base and V 5 bases, and 3 bases lay outside the gene matches. From germline, CDR1 is SGHTA and CDR2 FQGNSA. The CDR3 coding sequence is TGTGCCAGCAGCCTCAGGGGGCCCCAAGAGACCCAGTACTTC. Its protein is CASSLRGPQETQYF.

The chain has TRBV6-4 and TRBJ2-3; 9 bases are a match to TRBD2. After removal of 7 bases from V and 2 bases from J, the junction contained 13 bases not matched to a gene. This CDR3 spans 17 amino acids. CDR1 and CDR2 (germline): MRHNA, SNTAGT. CDR3: CASTMTKAGGLTDTQYF. The CDR3 DNA sequence: TGTGCCAGCACGATGACGAAAGCGGGGGGCCTCACAGATACGCAGTATTTT.

The chain uses TRBV10-3 and TRBJ1-5; D ambiguous. The V end lost 2 bases, the J end lost 4 bases, and 6 bases lay between the germline ends. The CDR3 sequence is 13 residues long. The germline CDR1 and CDR2 sequences are ENHRY and SYGVKD. CDR3 bases: TGTGCCATCAGTGAGGGTCAGAATCAGCCCCAGCATTTT. Encoded protein: CAISEGQNQPQHF.

The J gene is TRBJ2-1, the V gene TRBV13; D perhaps matches TRBD1 (6 bases). This CDR3 contains 15 residues. The germline V gene has CDR1 PRHDT and CDR2 FYEKMQ (reference sequence). The V gene lost 5 bases and the J gene lost 2 bases, with 13 bases spanning the gap. CDR3 region: CASSPRDNPYNEQFF. The DNA for the CDR3 is TGTGCCAGCAGCCCCCGGGACAACCCCTACAATGAGCAGTTCTTC.

J is TRBJ2-5 and V is TRBV3-1 (or the pseudogene TRBV3-2); perhaps TRBD2 as D (5 bases). Germline values: CDR1 LGHDT, CDR2 YNNKEL (reference sequence). V lost 0 bases and J 4 bases, leaving 12 bases between the germline ends. The CDR3 length is 15 residues. CDR3 in DNA: TGTGCCAGCAGCCAAGATTTGGCTAGCCGAGAGACCCAGTACTTC. Amino acids: CASSQDLASRETQYF.